This T cell receptor beta chain derives from a study of cytomegalovirus exposure and HLA in healthy donors. This CDR3 comprises 15 residues. V gave up 4 bases and J gave up 5 bases, with 14 bases separating them. Germline values: CDR1 SEHNR, CDR2 FQNEAQ (reference sequence). Amplification used 60 Vbeta primers and 13 Jbeta primers. Assay used: immunoSEQ multiplex PCR; TCRdb lists only in-frame clones, some missing. The sample includes 60,000 to 70,000 clones, around four fifths of them seen just once. The chain couples TRBV7-9 to TRBJ2-2, with D perhaps TRBD2 (5 bases). Sample: PBMCs. The clonotype originates from a woman under 40 in good health and CMV-seronegative. The CDR3 loop is CASSSGLDQTGELFF. DNA for the CDR3: TGTGCCAGCAGCTCCGGACTCGATCAGACCGGGGAGCTGTTTTTT.